These T cell receptor beta chains were read from a single sample in a study of blood T cell repertoires in COVID-19. The table came from immunoSEQ multiplex PCR; TCRdb's copy has only in-frame clones and leaves some out. The sample includes just over 95,000 clones, 90% seen only once; the top ten take 1.7%. The sample taken for sequencing was peripheral blood. The receptors here all came from a man aged 60 to 75 with acute or convalescent COVID-19. Each CDR3 is given with its conserved first and last residue. Each record gives: D gene, V gene, clone size, J gene, CDR3 DNA, CDR3 protein. D genes are given only for firm matches. Rows may omit the clone size; those that give it use once, few, many or a size class.

TRBD1,TRBV6-5,-,TRBJ1-6,TGTGCCAGCAGGGCGCAGGGGGCCAATAATTCACCCCTCCACTTT,CASRAQGANNSPLHF
-,TRBV11-2,once,TRBJ1-2,TGTGCCAGCAGCTTAGGGGGCAGGGGTTGGGATGGCTACACCTTC,CASSLGGRGWDGYTF
-,TRBV5-1,-,TRBJ2-6,TGCGCCAGCAGCTTGGAGGGTGGACAGGGGGCCAACGTCCTGACTTTC,CASSLEGGQGANVLTF
-,TRBV24-1,-,TRBJ2-1,TGTGCCACCAGTGAAACAGGGACCCATGAGCAGTTCTTC,CATSETGTHEQFF
-,TRBV19,-,TRBJ2-4,TGTGCCAGTAGTATTGAGGATCGGGGGGCCGGAGCCAAAAACATTCAGTACTTC,CASSIEDRGAGAKNIQYF
-,TRBV7-2,-,TRBJ1-3,TGTGCCAGCAGCCGCCCAGGGGACACCATATATTTT,CASSRPGDTIYF
-,TRBV30,-,TRBJ1-5,TGTGCCTGGAGTGTGGGGGGAAATCAGCCCCAGCATTTT,CAWSVGGNQPQHF
-,TRBV18,-,TRBJ1-1,TGTGCCAGCTCTCCGGGGGTCAGTGAAGCTTTCTTT,CASSPGVSEAFF
-,TRBV5-1,-,TRBJ1-2,TGCGCCAGCAGCTTGGGAGCGGGGGCAGGCTACACCTTC,CASSLGAGAGYTF
-,TRBV18,-,TRBJ2-3,TGTGCCAGCTCAACTAGCACAGATACGCAGTATTTT,CASSTSTDTQYF
-,TRBV2,-,TRBJ1-1,TGTGCCAGCACACAGGGAATGAACACTGAAGCTTTCTTT,CASTQGMNTEAFF
-,TRBV3-1/TRBV3-2,-,TRBJ1-3,TGTGCCAGCAGCCCTCAGTCCCTTTCTGGAAACACCATATATTTT,CASSPQSLSGNTIYF
-,TRBV5-1,-,TRBJ1-1,TGCGCCAGCAGCTTTGGTGTGGTGGGAGAGGGCACTGAAGCTTTCTTT,CASSFGVVGEGTEAFF
TRBD2,TRBV4-1,-,TRBJ2-1,TGCGCCAGCAGCCCTCGAGCGGGGGAGACTTACAATGAGCAGTTCTTC,CASSPRAGETYNEQFF
-,TRBV5-1,-,TRBJ2-7,TGCGCCAGCAGCCCCGACAGTATGAACTCCTACGAGCAGTACTTC,CASSPDSMNSYEQYF
-,TRBV12-3/TRBV12-4,medium-sized,TRBJ2-2,TGTGCCAGCAGTTTAGTATACACCGGGGAGCTGTTTTTT,CASSLVYTGELFF
-,TRBV20-1,-,TRBJ1-1,TGCTCCGGGGGGGGGCCTGAAGCTTTCTTT,CSGGGPEAFF
TRBD1,TRBV19,-,TRBJ1-2,TGTGCCAGTAGTAAGGACAGGGAAAACGGCTACACCTTC,CASSKDRENGYTF
-,TRBV28,-,TRBJ1-5,TGTGCCAGCAGTTTATATCGAGTGGCAGGGGATCGTCAGCCCCAGCATTTT,CASSLYRVAGDRQPQHF
-,TRBV7-9,once,TRBJ2-5,TGTGCCAGCAGGAAATACGGGGGGCGGCACCAAGAGACCCAGTACTTC,CASRKYGGRHQETQYF
TRBD1,TRBV5-1,-,TRBJ2-1,TGCGCCAGCAGCCAGGGACAGGGGAATGAGCAGTTCTTC,CASSQGQGNEQFF
TRBD1,TRBV5-4,-,TRBJ2-3,TGTGCCAGCAGCCACAAGGGGGACAGGGGGACAGATACGCAGTATTTT,CASSHKGDRGTDTQYF
-,TRBV25-1,-,TRBJ1-4,TGTGCCAGCAGCCTCGGGGGGCGGGAGGGCGAAAAACTGTTTTTT,CASSLGGREGEKLFF
-,TRBV4-2,-,TRBJ1-2,TGTGCCAGCAGCCAAGTCTCAGGGGAACATAACTATGGCTACACCTTC,CASSQVSGEHNYGYTF
-,TRBV4-1,-,TRBJ1-3,TGCGCCAGCAGCCAAGACAGGGACTCTGGAAACACCATATATTTT,CASSQDRDSGNTIYF
-,TRBV16,-,TRBJ1-2,TGTGCCAGCAGACATCCTGGGGAGGCCTCATACTATGGCTACACCTTC,CASRHPGEASYYGYTF
-,TRBV12-5,-,TRBJ2-3,TGTGCTAGTGGCCATCTAGGTAATACGCAGTATTTT,CASGHLGNTQYF
TRBD2,TRBV12-5,-,TRBJ2-2,TGTGCTAGTGGTTCAACGGGACTAGCATCCGGGGAGCTGTTTTTT,CASGSTGLASGELFF
TRBD1,TRBV9,few,TRBJ1-5,TGTGCCAGCAGCGGGCCGGGACAGGGGACTCAGCCCCAGCATTTT,CASSGPGQGTQPQHF
TRBD1,TRBV24-1,-,TRBJ2-3,TGTGCCACCAGTGATTCCACAGGGGTAACAGATACGCAGTATTTT,CATSDSTGVTDTQYF
-,TRBV6-6,-,TRBJ1-1,TGTGCCAGCAGCGGGACTTTGGGCACTGAAGCTTTCTTT,CASSGTLGTEAFF
TRBD1,TRBV5-4,-,TRBJ2-2,TGTGCCAGCAGCTACGGGATGGACAGGGTTACCGGGGAGCTGTTTTTT,CASSYGMDRVTGELFF
-,TRBV7-2,-,TRBJ2-3,TGTGCCAGCAGTGACAGCAGATCCACAGATACGCAGTATTTT,CASSDSRSTDTQYF
-,TRBV7-2,-,TRBJ1-5,TGTGCCAGCAGCACAACAACAGGGTTGGGCCAGCCCCAGCATTTT,CASSTTTGLGQPQHF
-,TRBV3-1/TRBV3-2,-,TRBJ2-5,TGTGCCAGCAGCATAGGGACAACGGGGCAAGAGACCCAGTACTTC,CASSIGTTGQETQYF
TRBD1,TRBV14,-,TRBJ1-1,TGTGCCAGCAGCCAATGGACAGGGGGGAACACTGAAGCTTTCTTT,CASSQWTGGNTEAFF
-,TRBV7-8,-,TRBJ2-5,TGTGCCAGCAGCCCTCAGGGTGAGACCCAGTACTTC,CASSPQGETQYF